Below, 13 T cell receptor beta chains from the same sample are listed, as sequenced in a study of T cells in Graves' hyperthyroidism and ophthalmopathy (dated by TCRdb to the late 2010s). The library was prepared using multiplex PCR. The sample was run on an Illumina HiSeq 2000. The TCR beta CDR3 regions were amplified from RNA transcripts. The TCR CDR3 was subjected to a first round of RT-PCR using the HTBI primer set and the Qiagen OneStep RT-PCR kit. TCRdb trimmed the raw reads at Q25, called clones with MiXCR and kept productive beta chains. Every entry covers one CDR3 protein and lists the most common genes and DNA from its rows. In this sample the table shows about 350,000 distinct CDR3 sequences, 15% to 20% of which occur a single time. The top ten hold roughly 15% of the sample. The sample was blood. Every receptor here comes from a woman in her thirties or forties with Graves' ophthalmopathy.

This clonotype was seen at least ten times. The rearrangement uses TRBV12-3 or TRBV12-4 and TRBJ2-2; D is perhaps TRBD2 (6 bases). V was trimmed by 6 bases and J by 4 bases, leaving 9 bases between them. The CDR3 has 13 amino acids. The CDR3 DNA is TGTGCCAGCAGCCGGGAGTTCACCGGGGAGCTGTTTTTT. Translating it yields CASSREFTGELFF.

There are a few counts of this clonotype. A read error is possible here, since a much larger clone lies one base away. This sequence joins TRBV4-2 and TRBJ1-1; 8 bases are shared with TRBD1. The CDR3 runs 17 residues. The germline V gene has CDR1 LGHNA and CDR2 YNFKEQ. The CDR3 DNA reads TGTGCCAGCAGCATCGCATGGACAGGGACGCGGAACGCTGAAGCTTTCTTT. This encodes CASSIAWTGTRNAEAFF.

The V gene is TRBV30, the J gene TRBJ1-1; TRBD1 agrees at 7 bases. Trimming cost V 4 bases and J 4 bases; bases outside gene matches: 9. The CDR3 runs 14 residues. CDR1 is GTSNPN, CDR2 SVGIG, per germline (reference sequence). CDR3 amino acids: CAWKKTGYGTEAFF. CDR3 coding DNA: TGTGCCTGGAAGAAGACAGGGTATGGCACTGAAGCTTTCTTT.

A word on this clonotype: This could be a read error, since a much larger clone is one nucleotide away. The chain is built from TRBV4-2 and TRBJ1-1; TRBD1 matches at 7 bases. This CDR3 contains 17 residues. Germline CDR1 is LGHNA and CDR2 is YNFKEQ. CDR3 in amino acids: CAGSQGVKGQLNTEAFF. CDR3 bases: TGTGCCGGCAGCCAAGGGGTCAAGGGACAGCTGAACACTGAAGCTTTCTTT.

In this sample, this clonotype turned up many times. This chain uses TRBV7-8 with TRBJ2-7; D remains unclear. The CDR3 is made up of 13 amino acids. The ends were cut back, 6 bases at V and 5 bases at J, with 14 bases in the middle. CDR1 and CDR2 (germline): SGHVS, FQNEAQ. Written as DNA, the CDR3 is TGTGCCAGCAGACAACCTCCTAGAGACGAGCAGTACTTC. It is translated as CASRQPPRDEQYF.

This clonotype was seen many times. The V gene is TRBV2, the J gene TRBJ2-5; D remains unclear. V dropped 8 bases and J dropped 0 bases, with 10 bases sitting between them. CDR3 size: 13 residues. Germline-derived CDR1 and CDR2 are SNHLY and FYNNEI. The CDR3 nucleotides are TGTGCCAGCGGCCTTAGGTACCAAGAGACCCAGTACTTC. Translated, it gives CASGLRYQETQYF.

This clonotype was observed many times. The V call is TRBV15, the J call TRBJ2-2; D is ambiguous. Trimming stripped 8 bases from V and 3 bases from J, with 16 bases between. The CDR3 runs to 15 residues. From germline, CDR1 is LNHNV and CDR2 YYDKDF (reference sequence). The CDR3 bases are TGTGCCACCCGTAAACGCGAATTGGACACCGGGGAGCTGTTTTTT. This sequence encodes CATRKRELDTGELFF.

There are many counts of this clonotype. The chain couples TRBV14 to TRBJ2-5; a possible D gene is TRBD1 (6 bases). V lost 3 bases and J lost 5, with 19 bases in between. The germline V gene has CDR1 SGHDN and CDR2 FVKESK. CDR3 length: 16 residues. The DNA of the CDR3 is TGTGCCAGCAGCCACCTTCTGCAGGGGCGTAGGGAGACCCAGTACTTC. Translating gives CASSHLLQGRRETQYF.

The table lists this clonotype with many counts. A read error may explain this, as a much larger clone is one base away. The chain joins TRBV6-2 or TRBV6-3 to TRBJ2-7; TRBD2 aligns across 7 bases. Germline CDR1 reads MNHEY; CDR2 reads SVGEGT. V gave up 2 bases and J gave up 0 bases; unmatched junction bases: 7. This CDR3 is 16 amino acids long. The CDR3 sequence is CASSYRRLASSYEQYF. CDR3 DNA sequence: TGTGCCAGCAGTTACAGAAGACTAGCTTCCTCCTACGAGCAGTACTTC.

This clonotype was detected only once. V usage is TRBV29-1 and J usage is TRBJ1-2; D not resolved. Germline V gene data show CDR1 as SQVTM and CDR2 as ANQGSEA. V shed 6 bases and J shed 4 bases, with 9 bases lying between them. CDR3 length: 11 residues. CDR3 loop: CSVGGGYGYTF. The CDR3 coding sequence is TGCAGCGTGGGAGGAGGCTATGGCTACACCTTC.

This clonotype was picked up many times. The chain recombines TRBV20-1 with TRBJ2-5; TRBD2 matches 10 bases. This CDR3 is 14 amino acids long. Trimming took 5 bases from V and 1 from J; bases not matched to a gene: 4. Germline-derived CDR1 and CDR2 are DFQATT and SNEGSKA (reference sequence). The CDR3 nucleotides are TGCAGTGCTCGGACTAGCGGTCTCCAAGAGACCCAGTACTTC. As protein: CSARTSGLQETQYF.

This clonotype was recorded many times. This chain uses TRBV7-9 with TRBJ1-3; TRBD1 agrees at 7 bases. The CDR3 runs 15 residues. Germline loops: CDR1 SEHNR, CDR2 FQNEAQ (reference sequence). J was trimmed by 2 bases and V by 2 bases; bases with no gene match: 3. CDR3 nucleotide sequence: TGTGCCAGCAGCTTAATAGGGACAGCTGGAAACACCATATATTTT. Amino acid sequence: CASSLIGTAGNTIYF.

There are many counts of this clonotype. This chain joins TRBV30 and TRBJ2-2, with D tentatively TRBD1 or TRBD2 (5 bases each). Between the trimmed V and J ends, which lost 4 bases and 5 bases, there was a span of 11 bases. CDR1 and CDR2 (germline): GTSNPN, SVGIG (reference sequence). The CDR3 runs 13 residues. CDR3 in amino acids: CAWNRGLTGELFF. As DNA, the CDR3 is TGTGCCTGGAATCGGGGCTTGACCGGGGAGCTGTTTTTT.